These 4 T cell receptor beta chains originate from one sample sequenced in a study of Graves' ophthalmopathy and Graves' hyperthyroidism (dated by TCRdb to the late 2010s). These reads were obtained on an Illumina HiSeq 2000. TCR beta CDR3 regions were amplified from RNA transcripts for repertoire sequencing. The first round of RT-PCR was done with HTBI primers and the Qiagen OneStep RT-PCR kit, and was followed by a second round of multiplex PCR, then size selection and purification. TCRdb itself trimmed the public reads at Q25 with fastp, ran MiXCR and retained productive beta chains. All rows with the same CDR3 protein become a single entry with the most common DNA and genes. For this sample there are 660,000 or so distinct CDR3 sequences; roughly two fifths appear just once. The ten largest clonotypes hold more than 3% of the sample. The sequencing sample was made of peripheral blood. The receptors derive from an adult man with Graves' ophthalmopathy.

Points on this clonotype: A junction end diverges from the germline sequence, so it may reflect a read error. V usage is TRBV7-6 and J usage is TRBJ1-1, with D uncertain. This CDR3 has 13 residues. Germline assignment: CDR1 SGHVS and CDR2 FNYEAQ. CDR3 sequence: CASSLAANTEASF. Written as DNA, the CDR3 is TGTGCTAGCAGCTTAGCGGCGAACACTGAAGCTTCCTTT.

This clonotype has ten or more counts. This chain connects TRBV2 to TRBJ1-2; the D is unclear. The CDR3 covers 15 residues. V lost 5 bases and J lost 1, with 14 bases in between. Germline V lookup: CDR1 SNHLY, CDR2 FYNNEI. Written as DNA, the CDR3 is TGTGCCAGCAGTTTATCGGCGGGAATTAACTATGGCTACACCTTC. This gives the protein CASSLSAGINYGYTF.

The chain carries TRBV19 and TRBJ1-4, with 10 bases lining up with TRBD1. CDR1 LNHDA and CDR2 SQIVND come from the germline V gene (reference sequence). Trimming at V came to 3 bases and at J to 7 bases, leaving 2 bases not matched to a gene. CDR3 size: 14 residues. CDR3 amino acids: CASSIRDRGEKLFF. CDR3 bases: TGTGCCAGTAGTATCCGGGACAGGGGTGAAAAACTGTTTTTT.

J is TRBJ1-5 and V is TRBV2; weak D call: TRBD1 (5 bases). The end of the DNA fits TRBJ2-3 better, so the J call may be wrong. Germline V lookup: CDR1 SNHLY, CDR2 FYNNEI. The CDR3 is 14 residues long. The CDR3 protein is CASSEQGSGDTQYF. CDR3 in DNA: TGTGCCAGCAGTGAACAGGGCTCGGGTGATACGCAGTATTTT.